A selection of T cell receptor beta chains follows, all from one sample in a study of shared clonotypes between healthy human individuals. TCRdb's copy holds only in-frame clones and misses some; the assay was immunoSEQ multiplex PCR. The sample lists 1.5 million to 2.5 million clones; 85% to 95% were seen once. What was sequenced was naive CD8+ T cells sorted from blood. Receptors were obtained from a man between 18 and 29 years old in good health. Both conserved end residues are part of each CDR3. The D gene is left open where the match is weak. Expanded clones get a size class; other rows say once, few or many, or leave the size out.

d_call j_call clone_size v_call cdr3_aa cdr3_nt
. TRBJ1-4 . TRBV4-1 CASSQESRGGSEEEKLFF TGCGCCAGCAGCCAAGAATCCCGAGGGGGAAGCGAAGAAGAAAAACTGTTTTTT
. TRBJ2-3 . TRBV19 CASSVHLGTIGGDTQYF TGTGCCAGTAGCGTCCACCTCGGGACCATAGGCGGGGATACGCAGTATTTT
. TRBJ1-1 . TRBV4-3 CASSQDPWGGVVNTEAFF TGCGCCAGCAGCCAAGATCCTTGGGGGGGAGTAGTGAACACTGAAGCTTTCTTT
TRBD1 TRBJ2-3 . TRBV7-9 CASSSYGRGLADTQYF TGTGCCAGCTCGTCCTATGGCAGGGGGCTGGCAGATACGCAGTATTTT
. TRBJ2-1 . TRBV5-4 CASSFMGGIDNEQFF TGTGCCAGCAGCTTCATGGGGGGTATTGACAATGAGCAGTTCTTC
TRBD1 TRBJ2-3 once TRBV5-4 CASGDGTGTDTQYF TGTGCCAGCGGCGACGGGACAGGCACAGATACGCAGTATTTT
. TRBJ2-3 . TRBV4-2 CASSPLGSTDTQYF TGTGCCAGCAGCCCTCTAGGTAGCACAGATACGCAGTATTTT
. TRBJ2-3 . TRBV9 CASSVEGFLAGGADTQYF TGTGCCAGCAGCGTAGAGGGTTTTCTAGCAGGAGGCGCAGATACGCAGTATTTT
TRBD1 TRBJ1-5 . TRBV6-5 CASNLRQGSNQPQHF TGTGCCAGCAATCTCCGACAGGGGAGCAATCAGCCCCAGCATTTT
. TRBJ2-5 . TRBV28 CASGLRGSETQYF TGTGCCAGCGGCTTGAGAGGTTCAGAGACCCAGTACTTC
. TRBJ2-7 . TRBV28 CASSTPRVSGTYEQYF TGTGCCAGCAGTACCCCTAGAGTTAGTGGGACCTACGAGCAGTACTTC
. TRBJ2-7 . TRBV21-1 CATKKARAYEQYF TGTGCCACAAAAAAGGCGAGGGCCTACGAGCAGTACTTC
TRBD2 TRBJ2-7 . TRBV6-1 CASSGTSGKYEQYF TGTGCCAGCAGCGGGACTAGCGGGAAGTACGAGCAGTACTTC
TRBD2 TRBJ2-3 . TRBV6-5 CASSTFSGSKDTQYF TGTGCCAGCAGCACATTTAGCGGGAGTAAAGATACGCAGTATTTT
TRBD1 TRBJ2-2 . TRBV19 CATTGTGRSGELFF TGTGCCACTACGGGGACAGGTCGGAGCGGGGAGCTGTTTTTT
. TRBJ1-6 . TRBV2 CASSEGLRSPLHF TGTGCCAGCAGTGAAGGGCTCAGGTCACCCCTCCACTTT
TRBD2 TRBJ2-1 . TRBV15 CATSRDLGLDNEQFF TGTGCCACCAGCAGAGATTTGGGACTAGACAATGAGCAGTTCTTC
TRBD1 TRBJ1-6 . TRBV9 CASSTPGQGLSPLHF TGTGCCAGCAGCACACCGGGACAGGGTCTTTCACCCCTCCACTTT
. TRBJ2-1 . TRBV27 CASIPLGRNEQFF TGTGCCAGCATCCCCTTAGGGAGGAATGAGCAGTTCTTC
. TRBJ2-7 . TRBV5-1 CASSQISSRETYEQYF TGCGCCAGCAGCCAAATCAGCAGCAGAGAGACCTACGAGCAGTACTTC
TRBD1 TRBJ2-7 . TRBV19 CASSPRGTGAYEQYF TGTGCCAGTAGTCCCCGGGGGACAGGGGCCTACGAGCAGTACTTC
TRBD1 TRBJ2-2 . TRBV28 CASSLTGGGGELFF TGTGCCAGCAGTTTAACAGGGGGCGGCGGGGAGCTGTTTTTT
TRBD2 TRBJ2-5 . TRBV7-9 CASSHTVLAGVETQYF TGTGCCAGCAGCCACACGGTACTAGCGGGAGTAGAGACCCAGTACTTC
TRBD1 TRBJ2-5 . TRBV7-9 CASSSKDRGSQETQYF TGTGCCAGCAGCTCGAAGGACAGGGGATCGCAAGAGACCCAGTACTTC
TRBD1 TRBJ2-7 . TRBV28 CASSPDRVEQYF TGTGCCAGCAGTCCGGACAGGGTTGAGCAGTACTTC
. TRBJ2-5 . TRBV11-1 CASSLDRETQYF TGTGCCAGCAGCTTAGATCGAGAGACCCAGTACTTC
. TRBJ2-7 . TRBV7-2 CASSLIYEQYF TGTGCCAGCAGTCTCATCTACGAGCAGTACTTC
. TRBJ2-1 few TRBV19 CASSSSGSYVNEQFF TGTGCCAGTAGTTCATCCGGGTCCTATGTCAATGAGCAGTTCTTC
. TRBJ2-1 . TRBV7-6 CASSSEGANSYNEQFF TGTGCCAGCAGCTCTGAAGGGGCCAATTCCTACAATGAGCAGTTCTTC
TRBD2 TRBJ2-7 once TRBV15 CATSRAKGLGYEQYF TGTGCCACCAGCAGAGCTAAGGGACTAGGCTACGAGCAGTACTTC
TRBD1 TRBJ1-4 . TRBV4-1 CASSPGTAPANEKLFF TGCGCCAGCAGCCCCGGGACAGCCCCGGCTAATGAAAAACTGTTTTTT
. TRBJ2-3 . TRBV27 CASSLIKVRGTTDTQYF TGTGCCAGCAGTTTAATCAAGGTCAGGGGCACCACAGATACGCAGTATTTT
. TRBJ1-2 . TRBV6-1 CASSVWSTLNYGYTF TGTGCCAGCAGTGTGTGGTCGACACTTAACTATGGCTACACCTTC
. TRBJ1-4 . TRBV7-6 CASSSTLGNEKLFF TGTGCCAGCAGCTCGACGCTCGGGAATGAAAAACTGTTTTTT
. TRBJ2-5 . TRBV5-6 CASSLSQYQETQYF TGTGCCAGCAGCTTGTCACAGTACCAAGAGACCCAGTACTTC
. TRBJ2-2 . TRBV6-5 CASSSVEASWAGELFF TGTGCCAGCAGTTCGGTGGAGGCCAGCTGGGCCGGGGAGCTGTTTTTT
TRBD1 TRBJ2-7 once TRBV5-1 CASSPSLGQLPLEQYF TGCGCCAGCAGCCCCTCTTTGGGACAGCTTCCGCTCGAGCAGTACTTC
. TRBJ2-5 . TRBV2 CASSGVTGEGTQYF TGTGCCAGCAGTGGAGTGACAGGGGAGGGGACCCAGTACTTC
. TRBJ1-1 . TRBV25-1 CASSESDTEAFF TGTGCCAGCAGTGAATCTGACACTGAAGCTTTCTTT
TRBD1 TRBJ1-1 . TRBV19 CASTGTATNTEAFF TGTGCCAGTACGGGGACAGCCACGAACACTGAAGCTTTCTTT
. TRBJ2-7 . TRBV6-1 CASSEAVSNYEQYF TGTGCCAGCAGTGAAGCGGTCAGTAACTACGAGCAGTACTTC
. TRBJ2-1 . TRBV30 CAWSVGGGVYNEQFF TGTGCCTGGAGTGTAGGAGGGGGCGTCTACAATGAGCAGTTCTTC
TRBD2 TRBJ2-7 . TRBV4-1 CASSQPGSGIYEQYF TGCGCCAGCAGCCAGCCAGGAAGCGGGATCTACGAGCAGTACTTC